This T cell receptor beta chain was sequenced for a study of T cell responses to AZD1222 COVID-19 vaccine. The study, taken as a whole, reports: Nearly half of the spike-specific TCRs reportedly recognize variant regions that carry no mutations.

Note on this clone: Antigen: not known.

This CDR3 is 13 amino acids long. Germline CDR1 is SGHTA and CDR2 is FQGTGA. V lost 2 bases, J lost 1 base, and 4 bases lay in between. Produced via immunoSEQ multiplex PCR; TCRdb's table is partial and in-frame only. Among 110,000 or so clones listed, approximately 88% were seen once. The sample here was peripheral blood, taken 28 days after the second AZD1222 dose. The V gene is TRBV7-3, the J gene TRBJ2-3; D not resolved. This sequence was found in an adult who received the AZD1222 COVID-19 vaccine. DNA of the CDR3: TGTGCCAGCAGCTTAGACCGCACAGATACGCAGTATTTT. This codes for CASSLDRTDTQYF.